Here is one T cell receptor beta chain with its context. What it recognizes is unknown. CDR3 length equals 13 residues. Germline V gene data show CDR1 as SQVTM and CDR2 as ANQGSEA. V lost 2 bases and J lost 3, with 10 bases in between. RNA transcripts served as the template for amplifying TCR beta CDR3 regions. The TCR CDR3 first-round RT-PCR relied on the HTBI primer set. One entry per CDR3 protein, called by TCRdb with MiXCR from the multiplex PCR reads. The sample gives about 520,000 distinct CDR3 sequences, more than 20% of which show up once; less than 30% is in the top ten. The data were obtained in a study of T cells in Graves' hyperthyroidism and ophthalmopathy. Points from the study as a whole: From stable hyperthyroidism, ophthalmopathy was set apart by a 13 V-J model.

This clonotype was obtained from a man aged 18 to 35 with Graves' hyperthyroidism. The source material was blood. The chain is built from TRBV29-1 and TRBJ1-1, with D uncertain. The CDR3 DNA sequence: TGCAGCGTTGAACCAGCATATCACACTGAAGCTTTCTTT. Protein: CSVEPAYHTEAFF.